Each of the 6 T cell receptor beta chains below was sequenced from the same sample in a study of T-cell reconstitution after alpha-beta-depleted transplantation in children. During its preparation, the TCRbeta library received unique molecular identifiers. Each CDR3 protein is one row after TCRdb ran MiXCR on the PCR reads. Here the sample spans a few hundred thousand distinct CDR3 sequences, about 9.2% being singletons. Sequenced here: PBMCs from the stem cell graft donor, sampled from the stem cell graft. The receptor set was obtained from a human donor who donated a stem cell graft to a child with acute lymphoblastic leukemia.

On this clonotype itself: This is likely a read error, given that the CDR3 carries no conserved phenylalanine or tryptophan at its end. V and J are TRBV5-1 and TRBJ1-1; D gene ambiguous. The CDR3 loop spans 14 amino acids. The germline gives CDR1 SGHRS, CDR2 YFSETQ. Trimming shortened V by 4 bases and J by 0 bases, and 10 bases separated the two germline ends. In nucleotides, the CDR3 is TGCGCCAGCAGCCTGTGGACCGTGAACACTGAAGCTTTCTAT. It encodes CASSLWTVNTEAFY.

This clonotype has just a few counts. The chain uses TRBV18 and TRBJ1-2; 9 bases line up with TRBD1. The CDR3 has 16 residues. The junction had 13 bases not matched to a gene; V was cut back by 3 bases and J by 8 bases. CDR1 and CDR2 (germline): KGHSH, LQKENI. The CDR3 region is CASSPLGTGPPFGYTF. In nucleotides, the CDR3 is TGTGCCAGCTCACCGCTCGGGACAGGGCCCCCGTTCGGCTACACCTTC. The complete variable domain, with remaining parts taken from reference TRBV18 and TRBJ1-2, reads NAGVMQNPRHLVRRRGQEARLRCSPMKGHSHVYWYRQLPEEGLKFMVYLQKENIIDESGMPKERFSAEFPKEGPSILRIQQVVRGDSAAYFCASSPLGTGPPFGYTFGSGTRLTVV.

This clonotype was found many times. This chain connects TRBV4-1 to TRBJ2-2, with D maybe TRBD1 (6 bases). Germline V gene data show CDR1 as MGHRA and CDR2 as YSYEKL. Trimming stripped 2 bases from V and 0 bases from J, with 13 bases between. This CDR3 region has 17 residues. CDR3 region: CASSQIRGSANTGELFF. The CDR3 nucleotides read TGCGCCAGCAGCCAAATCAGGGGATCCGCGAACACCGGGGAGCTGTTTTTT.

The chain links TRBV18 to TRBJ2-2; no definite D call. With 5 bases removed from V and 1 base from J, the gap between germline ends came to 11 bases. The CDR3 length is 15 residues. Germline V CDR1 and CDR2: KGHSH, LQKENI. CDR3 protein: CASSVPSGNTGELFF. CDR3 coding DNA: TGTGCCAGCTCAGTCCCGTCAGGGAACACCGGGGAGCTGTTTTTT.

The table lists this clonotype with many counts. V usage is TRBV11-2 and J usage is TRBJ2-7; 7 nucleotides align to TRBD2. Germline-derived CDR1 and CDR2 are SGHAT and FQNNGV. Trimming cost V 1 base and J 4 bases; bases outside gene matches: 4. The CDR3 loop spans 14 amino acids. The CDR3 reads CASSLGGGGYEQYF. The CDR3, as DNA: TGTGCCAGCAGCTTAGGCGGCGGGGGTTACGAGCAGTACTTC.

This clonotype was seen many times. The rearrangement uses TRBV20-1 and TRBJ2-7, with a tentative D call TRBD1 (6 bases). There are 17 residues in the CDR3. Germline loops: CDR1 DFQATT, CDR2 SNEGSKA (reference sequence). V was cut by 1 base and J by 4 bases, with 23 bases left in between. CDR3 residues: CSARARDIVDRGYEQYF. CDR3 nucleotide sequence: TGCAGTGCTAGAGCGAGGGACATAGTTGATAGAGGATACGAGCAGTACTTC.